This T cell receptor (beta chain) was obtained from a study of blood T cells in healthy people across ages. Together with a sample-barcoded 5' primer, a J-beta primer mix was included in a second PCR lasting about 7 to 12 cycles. All samples yielded 3 million or more CDR3-containing paired-end reads. TCRdb processed the 5' RACE reads anew with MiXCR; each CDR3 protein has one entry. The sample shows approximately 700,000 distinct CDR3 sequences, about 30% of them seen only once. Staff drew approximately 9.7 milliliters of peripheral blood from each donor. This clonotype was found many times. This clonotype was sampled from a woman older than 75 in good health. Sequencing input: blood.

The CDR3 DNA reads as TGTGCCAGCAGCTCCCCTAGGGTCACAGATACGCAGTATTTT. It is translated as CASSSPRVTDTQYF. The chain uses TRBV7-2 and TRBJ2-3; unclear D gene. V was shortened by 4 bases and J by 2 bases, with 10 bases between the two germline ends. Germline V gene data show CDR1 as SGHTA and CDR2 as FQGNSA. The CDR3 sequence is 14 residues long.